The 10 T cell receptor beta chains below come from one sample, sequenced in a study of regulatory T cells in long-lasting Graves disease (dated by TCRdb to the early 2020s). Library creation used multiplex PCR. The sample was run on an Illumina HiSeq 4000. iRepertoire HTBI primers and Arm-PCR amplification of CDR3 regions were used to construct TCR beta libraries. The public reads were run again by TCRdb, first through fastp at Q25 and then through MiXCR, and only productive beta chains were kept. When rows share a CDR3 protein, they turn into one entry using the most common DNA and genes. For this sample the table gives 450,000 or so distinct CDR3 sequences, of which approximately 22% were detected only once. The ten largest account for around 14% of the sample. The sample's time point label, decoded: persistent/refractory GD, antithyroid drugs over 5 years with positive TRAb. For both TCR sequencing and RNA sequencing, RNA was extracted from PBMCs using TRIzol.

The sequences come from peripheral blood mononuclear cells (PBMCs), collected when the disease was refractory, from a patient treated with antithyroid drugs. The receptors were gathered from a female donor with Graves disease.

This clonotype has a count of ten or more. V is TRBV6-1 and J is TRBJ1-1, with TRBD1 as a possible D gene (5 bases). CDR1 is MNHNS, CDR2 SASEGT, per germline. Between the trimmed V and J ends, which lost 7 bases and 4 bases, there was a span of 13 bases. The CDR3 covers 13 residues. The CDR3 DNA follows: TGTGCCAGCACCCTAAGGGGTTCCACTGAAGCTTTCTTT. This sequence encodes CASTLRGSTEAFF.

This clonotype appeared a few times. This CDR3 reads CASSPGAGYQETQYF. The DNA of the CDR3 is TGTGCCAGCAGCCCGGGTGCAGGCTACCAAGAGACCCAGTACTTC. The rearrangement uses TRBV7-8 and TRBJ2-5, with unresolved D. CDR1 is SGHVS, CDR2 FQNEAQ, per germline. V lost 5 bases to trimming and J lost 0 bases, with 13 bases between them. CDR3 length: 15 residues.

This clonotype was observed many times. The chain couples TRBV12-3 or TRBV12-4 to TRBJ1-5; D remains unclear. The CDR3 spans 15 residues. Trimming took off 6 bases at V and 1 base at J, with 13 bases between the two ends. The DNA of the CDR3 is TGTGCCAGCAGGCGTCGGACGGGAAGCAATCAGCCCCAGCATTTT. This gives the protein CASRRRTGSNQPQHF.

The rearrangement links TRBV5-1 to TRBJ2-7, with D tentatively TRBD2 (6 bases). V dropped 1 base and J dropped 7 bases, with 15 bases sitting between them. The CDR3 totals 14 residues. CDR1 and CDR2 (germline): SGHRS, YFSETQ. CDR3 nucleotide sequence: TGCGCCAGCAGCTTGCTAGGCGGGGAAAGGGAGCAGTACTTC. Its translation is CASSLLGGEREQYF.

The chain recombines TRBV7-2 with TRBJ2-2; D is uncertain. CDR3 length equals 14 residues. Germline CDR1 is SGHTA and CDR2 is FQGNSA. Trimming took 1 base from V and 8 from J, leaving 11 bases between them. In DNA, the CDR3 is TGTGCCAGCAGCTTAGACCGTGTGCCGGGGGAGCTGTTTTTT. Amino acid sequence: CASSLDRVPGELFF. Combining the CDR3 with reference TRBV7-2 and TRBJ2-2 gives the whole variable domain GAGVSQSPSNKVTEKGKDVELRCDPISGHTALYWYRQSLGQGLEFLIYFQGNSAPDKSGLPSDRFSAERTGGSVSTLTIQRTQQEDSAVYLCASSLDRVPGELFFGEGSRLTVL.

Points on this clonotype: A far more abundant clone sits one base away, making this likely a read error. CDR3 loop: CASSSPGQVSKTQYF. The CDR3 bases are TGTGCCAGCAGTTCCCCGGGACAGGTGTCGAAGACCCAGTACTTC. This chain links TRBV15 with TRBJ2-5; 8 bases fit TRBD1. The CDR3 is 15 residues long. Germline V lookup: CDR1 LNHNV, CDR2 YYDKDF (reference sequence). The trim removed 10 bases at V and 6 bases at J, leaving 16 bases unmatched.

This clonotype was recorded at least ten times. The chain links TRBV29-1 to TRBJ2-7, with a weak D call TRBD2 (6 bases). The ends were cut back, 0 bases at V and 2 bases at J, with 8 bases in the middle. Germline V gene data show CDR1 as SQVTM and CDR2 as ANQGSEA. CDR3 length equals 13 residues. CDR3 sequence (DNA): TGCAGCGTTGAAGAGGGGGGAACCTACGAGCAGTACTTC. Protein sequence: CSVEEGGTYEQYF.

This clonotype was seen more than once but under ten times. The chain's CDR3 is CSAWDSPYGYTF. CDR3 sequence (DNA): TGCAGTGCTTGGGACAGCCCCTATGGCTACACCTTC. The gene calls are TRBV20-1 and TRBJ1-2; 7 bases match TRBD1. Trimming took 5 bases from V and 4 from J; bases not matched to a gene: 4. Germline CDR1 and CDR2: DFQATT and SNEGSKA (reference sequence). The CDR3 is 12 amino acids.

As concerns this clonotype: The conserved phenylalanine or tryptophan is not found at the CDR3 terminus, so this likely reflects a read error. The rearrangement joins TRBV13 to TRBJ1-1; tentative D call: TRBD1 (6 bases). In germline, CDR1 is PRHDT, CDR2 FYEKMQ (reference sequence). CDR3 size: 19 residues. V was trimmed by 3 bases and J by 0 bases, leaving 23 bases between them. CDR3 coding DNA: TGTGCCAGCAGCTTGTCTACAGCTGGGGGCAATCTTATGAACACTGAAGCTTTCCTT. It translates to CASSLSTAGGNLMNTEAFL.

The chain combines TRBV4-1 with TRBJ2-7; D is perhaps TRBD2 (7 bases). CDR1 is MGHRA, CDR2 YSYEKL, per germline. The germline V and J ends were trimmed by 1 base and 0 bases, with 13 bases remaining between them. This CDR3 comprises 16 residues. The chain's CDR3 is CASSQGGGRSSYEQYF. The CDR3 region has the DNA TGCGCCAGCAGCCAAGGGGGGGGCAGGAGCTCCTACGAGCAGTACTTC.